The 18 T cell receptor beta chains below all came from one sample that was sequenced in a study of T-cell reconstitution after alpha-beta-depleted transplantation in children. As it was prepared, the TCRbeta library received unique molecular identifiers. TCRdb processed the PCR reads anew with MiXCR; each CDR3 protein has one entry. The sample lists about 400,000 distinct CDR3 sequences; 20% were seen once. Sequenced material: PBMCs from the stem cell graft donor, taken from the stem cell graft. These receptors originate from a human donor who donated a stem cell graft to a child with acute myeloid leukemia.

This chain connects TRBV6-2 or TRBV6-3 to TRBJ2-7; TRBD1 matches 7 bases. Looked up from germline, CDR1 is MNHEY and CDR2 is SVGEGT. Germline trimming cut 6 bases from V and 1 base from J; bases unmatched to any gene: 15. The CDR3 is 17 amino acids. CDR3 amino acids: CASSLRRRRDSSYEQYF. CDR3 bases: TGTGCCAGCAGCCTAAGACGACGCCGGGACAGTTCCTACGAGCAGTACTTC.

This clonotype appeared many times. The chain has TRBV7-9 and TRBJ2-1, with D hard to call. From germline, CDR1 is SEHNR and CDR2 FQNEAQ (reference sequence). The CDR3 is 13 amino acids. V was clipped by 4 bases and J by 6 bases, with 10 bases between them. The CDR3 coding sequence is TGTGCCAGCAGCTCGACCTCGAGCAATGAGCAGTTCTTC. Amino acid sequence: CASSSTSSNEQFF.

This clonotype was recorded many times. The DNA of the CDR3 is TGTGCCACCAGTGATCCGGGGTCTTGGGGCGGGACAGGGGGAAGGAATGAGCAGTTCTTC. Amino acids: CATSDPGSWGGTGGRNEQFF. The rearrangement links TRBV24-1 to TRBJ2-1, with 11 bases identical to TRBD1. The CDR3 extends over 20 amino acids. Germline CDR1 reads KGHDR; CDR2 reads SFDVKD. With V trimmed by 3 bases and J by 7 bases, 19 bases remained unmatched.

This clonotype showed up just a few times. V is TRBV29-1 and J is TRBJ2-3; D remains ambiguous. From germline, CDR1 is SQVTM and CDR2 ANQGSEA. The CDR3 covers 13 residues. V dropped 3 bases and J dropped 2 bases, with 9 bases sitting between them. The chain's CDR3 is CSVEGIFTDTQYF. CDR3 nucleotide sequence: TGCAGCGTTGAGGGCATTTTCACAGATACGCAGTATTTT.

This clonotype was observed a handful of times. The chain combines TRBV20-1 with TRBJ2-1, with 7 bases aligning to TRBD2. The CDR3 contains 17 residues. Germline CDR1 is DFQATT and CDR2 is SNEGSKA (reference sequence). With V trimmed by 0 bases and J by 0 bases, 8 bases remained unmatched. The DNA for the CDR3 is TGCAGTGCTAGAGATCGCGGGAGCCACAGCTCCTACAATGAGCAGTTCTTC. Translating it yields CSARDRGSHSSYNEQFF.

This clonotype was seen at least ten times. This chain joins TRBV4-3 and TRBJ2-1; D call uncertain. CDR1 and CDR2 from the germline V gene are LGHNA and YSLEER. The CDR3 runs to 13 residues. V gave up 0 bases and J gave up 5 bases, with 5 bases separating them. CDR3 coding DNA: TGCGCCAGCAGCCAAGAGGCTAACAATGAGCAGTTCTTC. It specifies CASSQEANNEQFF.

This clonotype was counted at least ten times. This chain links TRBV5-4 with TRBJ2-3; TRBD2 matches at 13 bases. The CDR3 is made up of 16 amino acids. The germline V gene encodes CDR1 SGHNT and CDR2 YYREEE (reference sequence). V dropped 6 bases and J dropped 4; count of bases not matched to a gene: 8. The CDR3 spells CASTLGLAGEADTQYF. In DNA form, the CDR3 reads TGTGCCAGCACCCTTGGACTAGCGGGAGAGGCAGATACGCAGTATTTT.

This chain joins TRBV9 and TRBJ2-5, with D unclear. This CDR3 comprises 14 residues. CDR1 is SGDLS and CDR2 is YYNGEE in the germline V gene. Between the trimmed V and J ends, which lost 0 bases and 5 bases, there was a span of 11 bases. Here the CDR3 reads CASSVAGLWETQYF. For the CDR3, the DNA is TGTGCCAGCAGCGTAGCTGGGTTGTGGGAGACCCAGTACTTC.

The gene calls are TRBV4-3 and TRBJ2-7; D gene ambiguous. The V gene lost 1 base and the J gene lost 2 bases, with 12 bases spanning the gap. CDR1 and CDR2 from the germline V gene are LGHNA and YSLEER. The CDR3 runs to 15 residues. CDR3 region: CASSQGAQAAYEQYF. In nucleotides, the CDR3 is TGCGCCAGCAGCCAAGGGGCTCAGGCGGCCTACGAGCAGTACTTC.

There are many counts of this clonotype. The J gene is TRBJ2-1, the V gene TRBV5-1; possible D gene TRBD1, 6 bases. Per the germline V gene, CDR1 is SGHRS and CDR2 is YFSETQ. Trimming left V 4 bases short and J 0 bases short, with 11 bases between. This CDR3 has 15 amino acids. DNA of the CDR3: TGCGCCAGCAGCCCCGGACAGAGCTCCTACAATGAGCAGTTCTTC. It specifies CASSPGQSSYNEQFF. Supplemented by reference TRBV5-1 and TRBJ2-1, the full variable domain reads KAGVTQTPRYLIKTRGQQVTLSCSPISGHRSVSWYQQTPGQGLQFLFEYFSETQRNKGNFPGRFSGRQFSNSRSEMNVSTLELGDSALYLCASSPGQSSYNEQFFGPGTRLTVL.

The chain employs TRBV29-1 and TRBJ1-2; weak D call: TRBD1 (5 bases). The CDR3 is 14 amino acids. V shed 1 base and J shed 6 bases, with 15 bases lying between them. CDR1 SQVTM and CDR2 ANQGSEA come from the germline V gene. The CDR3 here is CSVEASGQGDGYTF. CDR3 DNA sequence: TGCAGCGTTGAAGCGTCGGGGCAGGGAGATGGCTACACCTTC.

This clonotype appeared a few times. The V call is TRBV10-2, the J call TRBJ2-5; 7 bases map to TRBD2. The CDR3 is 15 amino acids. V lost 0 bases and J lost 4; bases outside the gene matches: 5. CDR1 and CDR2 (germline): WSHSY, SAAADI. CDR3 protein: CASSESLAATETQYF. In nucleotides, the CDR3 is TGCGCCAGCAGTGAGTCCCTAGCGGCTACAGAGACCCAGTACTTC.

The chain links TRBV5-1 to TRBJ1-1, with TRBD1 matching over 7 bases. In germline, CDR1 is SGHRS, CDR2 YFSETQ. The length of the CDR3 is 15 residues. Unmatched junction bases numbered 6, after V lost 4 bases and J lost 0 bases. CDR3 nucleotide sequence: TGCGCCAGCAGCCTGGGACAGCCATTGAACACTGAAGCTTTCTTT. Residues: CASSLGQPLNTEAFF.

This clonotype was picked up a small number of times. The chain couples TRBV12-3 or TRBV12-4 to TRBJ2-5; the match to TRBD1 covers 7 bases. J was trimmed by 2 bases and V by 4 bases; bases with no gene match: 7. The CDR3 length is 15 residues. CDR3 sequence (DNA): TGTGCCAGCAGTTGGGACAGAGCTCCACAAGAGACCCAGTACTTC. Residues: CASSWDRAPQETQYF.

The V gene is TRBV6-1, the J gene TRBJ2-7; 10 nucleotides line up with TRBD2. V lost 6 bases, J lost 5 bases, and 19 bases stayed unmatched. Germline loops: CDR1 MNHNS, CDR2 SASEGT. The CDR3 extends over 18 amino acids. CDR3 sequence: CASSRDPLLAGEIHEQYF. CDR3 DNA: TGTGCCAGCAGCCGAGACCCACTCCTAGCGGGAGAGATCCACGAGCAGTACTTC.

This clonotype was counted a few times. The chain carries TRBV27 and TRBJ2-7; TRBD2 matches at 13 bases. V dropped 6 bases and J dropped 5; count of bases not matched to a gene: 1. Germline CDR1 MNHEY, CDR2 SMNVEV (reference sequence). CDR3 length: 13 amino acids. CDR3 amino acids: CASRGTSGNEQYF. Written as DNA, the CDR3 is TGTGCCAGCAGGGGGACTAGCGGGAACGAGCAGTACTTC.

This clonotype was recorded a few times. The CDR3 nucleotides are TGTGCCAGCAGTTTAGGGGGCTCCCCCTATGGCTACACCTTC. This translates into CASSLGGSPYGYTF. The genes are TRBV27 and TRBJ1-2, with D perhaps TRBD1 (6 bases). CDR1 is MNHEY and CDR2 is SMNVEV in the germline V gene (reference sequence). CDR3 length equals 14 residues. V was cut by 2 bases and J by 4 bases, with 11 bases left in between.

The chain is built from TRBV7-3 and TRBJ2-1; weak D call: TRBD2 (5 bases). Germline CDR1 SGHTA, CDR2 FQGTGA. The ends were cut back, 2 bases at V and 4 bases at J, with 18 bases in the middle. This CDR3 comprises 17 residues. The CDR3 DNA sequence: TGTGCCAGCAGCTTAGGACCAGAGGGAGCCGGTTACAATGAGCAGTTCTTC. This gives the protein CASSLGPEGAGYNEQFF.